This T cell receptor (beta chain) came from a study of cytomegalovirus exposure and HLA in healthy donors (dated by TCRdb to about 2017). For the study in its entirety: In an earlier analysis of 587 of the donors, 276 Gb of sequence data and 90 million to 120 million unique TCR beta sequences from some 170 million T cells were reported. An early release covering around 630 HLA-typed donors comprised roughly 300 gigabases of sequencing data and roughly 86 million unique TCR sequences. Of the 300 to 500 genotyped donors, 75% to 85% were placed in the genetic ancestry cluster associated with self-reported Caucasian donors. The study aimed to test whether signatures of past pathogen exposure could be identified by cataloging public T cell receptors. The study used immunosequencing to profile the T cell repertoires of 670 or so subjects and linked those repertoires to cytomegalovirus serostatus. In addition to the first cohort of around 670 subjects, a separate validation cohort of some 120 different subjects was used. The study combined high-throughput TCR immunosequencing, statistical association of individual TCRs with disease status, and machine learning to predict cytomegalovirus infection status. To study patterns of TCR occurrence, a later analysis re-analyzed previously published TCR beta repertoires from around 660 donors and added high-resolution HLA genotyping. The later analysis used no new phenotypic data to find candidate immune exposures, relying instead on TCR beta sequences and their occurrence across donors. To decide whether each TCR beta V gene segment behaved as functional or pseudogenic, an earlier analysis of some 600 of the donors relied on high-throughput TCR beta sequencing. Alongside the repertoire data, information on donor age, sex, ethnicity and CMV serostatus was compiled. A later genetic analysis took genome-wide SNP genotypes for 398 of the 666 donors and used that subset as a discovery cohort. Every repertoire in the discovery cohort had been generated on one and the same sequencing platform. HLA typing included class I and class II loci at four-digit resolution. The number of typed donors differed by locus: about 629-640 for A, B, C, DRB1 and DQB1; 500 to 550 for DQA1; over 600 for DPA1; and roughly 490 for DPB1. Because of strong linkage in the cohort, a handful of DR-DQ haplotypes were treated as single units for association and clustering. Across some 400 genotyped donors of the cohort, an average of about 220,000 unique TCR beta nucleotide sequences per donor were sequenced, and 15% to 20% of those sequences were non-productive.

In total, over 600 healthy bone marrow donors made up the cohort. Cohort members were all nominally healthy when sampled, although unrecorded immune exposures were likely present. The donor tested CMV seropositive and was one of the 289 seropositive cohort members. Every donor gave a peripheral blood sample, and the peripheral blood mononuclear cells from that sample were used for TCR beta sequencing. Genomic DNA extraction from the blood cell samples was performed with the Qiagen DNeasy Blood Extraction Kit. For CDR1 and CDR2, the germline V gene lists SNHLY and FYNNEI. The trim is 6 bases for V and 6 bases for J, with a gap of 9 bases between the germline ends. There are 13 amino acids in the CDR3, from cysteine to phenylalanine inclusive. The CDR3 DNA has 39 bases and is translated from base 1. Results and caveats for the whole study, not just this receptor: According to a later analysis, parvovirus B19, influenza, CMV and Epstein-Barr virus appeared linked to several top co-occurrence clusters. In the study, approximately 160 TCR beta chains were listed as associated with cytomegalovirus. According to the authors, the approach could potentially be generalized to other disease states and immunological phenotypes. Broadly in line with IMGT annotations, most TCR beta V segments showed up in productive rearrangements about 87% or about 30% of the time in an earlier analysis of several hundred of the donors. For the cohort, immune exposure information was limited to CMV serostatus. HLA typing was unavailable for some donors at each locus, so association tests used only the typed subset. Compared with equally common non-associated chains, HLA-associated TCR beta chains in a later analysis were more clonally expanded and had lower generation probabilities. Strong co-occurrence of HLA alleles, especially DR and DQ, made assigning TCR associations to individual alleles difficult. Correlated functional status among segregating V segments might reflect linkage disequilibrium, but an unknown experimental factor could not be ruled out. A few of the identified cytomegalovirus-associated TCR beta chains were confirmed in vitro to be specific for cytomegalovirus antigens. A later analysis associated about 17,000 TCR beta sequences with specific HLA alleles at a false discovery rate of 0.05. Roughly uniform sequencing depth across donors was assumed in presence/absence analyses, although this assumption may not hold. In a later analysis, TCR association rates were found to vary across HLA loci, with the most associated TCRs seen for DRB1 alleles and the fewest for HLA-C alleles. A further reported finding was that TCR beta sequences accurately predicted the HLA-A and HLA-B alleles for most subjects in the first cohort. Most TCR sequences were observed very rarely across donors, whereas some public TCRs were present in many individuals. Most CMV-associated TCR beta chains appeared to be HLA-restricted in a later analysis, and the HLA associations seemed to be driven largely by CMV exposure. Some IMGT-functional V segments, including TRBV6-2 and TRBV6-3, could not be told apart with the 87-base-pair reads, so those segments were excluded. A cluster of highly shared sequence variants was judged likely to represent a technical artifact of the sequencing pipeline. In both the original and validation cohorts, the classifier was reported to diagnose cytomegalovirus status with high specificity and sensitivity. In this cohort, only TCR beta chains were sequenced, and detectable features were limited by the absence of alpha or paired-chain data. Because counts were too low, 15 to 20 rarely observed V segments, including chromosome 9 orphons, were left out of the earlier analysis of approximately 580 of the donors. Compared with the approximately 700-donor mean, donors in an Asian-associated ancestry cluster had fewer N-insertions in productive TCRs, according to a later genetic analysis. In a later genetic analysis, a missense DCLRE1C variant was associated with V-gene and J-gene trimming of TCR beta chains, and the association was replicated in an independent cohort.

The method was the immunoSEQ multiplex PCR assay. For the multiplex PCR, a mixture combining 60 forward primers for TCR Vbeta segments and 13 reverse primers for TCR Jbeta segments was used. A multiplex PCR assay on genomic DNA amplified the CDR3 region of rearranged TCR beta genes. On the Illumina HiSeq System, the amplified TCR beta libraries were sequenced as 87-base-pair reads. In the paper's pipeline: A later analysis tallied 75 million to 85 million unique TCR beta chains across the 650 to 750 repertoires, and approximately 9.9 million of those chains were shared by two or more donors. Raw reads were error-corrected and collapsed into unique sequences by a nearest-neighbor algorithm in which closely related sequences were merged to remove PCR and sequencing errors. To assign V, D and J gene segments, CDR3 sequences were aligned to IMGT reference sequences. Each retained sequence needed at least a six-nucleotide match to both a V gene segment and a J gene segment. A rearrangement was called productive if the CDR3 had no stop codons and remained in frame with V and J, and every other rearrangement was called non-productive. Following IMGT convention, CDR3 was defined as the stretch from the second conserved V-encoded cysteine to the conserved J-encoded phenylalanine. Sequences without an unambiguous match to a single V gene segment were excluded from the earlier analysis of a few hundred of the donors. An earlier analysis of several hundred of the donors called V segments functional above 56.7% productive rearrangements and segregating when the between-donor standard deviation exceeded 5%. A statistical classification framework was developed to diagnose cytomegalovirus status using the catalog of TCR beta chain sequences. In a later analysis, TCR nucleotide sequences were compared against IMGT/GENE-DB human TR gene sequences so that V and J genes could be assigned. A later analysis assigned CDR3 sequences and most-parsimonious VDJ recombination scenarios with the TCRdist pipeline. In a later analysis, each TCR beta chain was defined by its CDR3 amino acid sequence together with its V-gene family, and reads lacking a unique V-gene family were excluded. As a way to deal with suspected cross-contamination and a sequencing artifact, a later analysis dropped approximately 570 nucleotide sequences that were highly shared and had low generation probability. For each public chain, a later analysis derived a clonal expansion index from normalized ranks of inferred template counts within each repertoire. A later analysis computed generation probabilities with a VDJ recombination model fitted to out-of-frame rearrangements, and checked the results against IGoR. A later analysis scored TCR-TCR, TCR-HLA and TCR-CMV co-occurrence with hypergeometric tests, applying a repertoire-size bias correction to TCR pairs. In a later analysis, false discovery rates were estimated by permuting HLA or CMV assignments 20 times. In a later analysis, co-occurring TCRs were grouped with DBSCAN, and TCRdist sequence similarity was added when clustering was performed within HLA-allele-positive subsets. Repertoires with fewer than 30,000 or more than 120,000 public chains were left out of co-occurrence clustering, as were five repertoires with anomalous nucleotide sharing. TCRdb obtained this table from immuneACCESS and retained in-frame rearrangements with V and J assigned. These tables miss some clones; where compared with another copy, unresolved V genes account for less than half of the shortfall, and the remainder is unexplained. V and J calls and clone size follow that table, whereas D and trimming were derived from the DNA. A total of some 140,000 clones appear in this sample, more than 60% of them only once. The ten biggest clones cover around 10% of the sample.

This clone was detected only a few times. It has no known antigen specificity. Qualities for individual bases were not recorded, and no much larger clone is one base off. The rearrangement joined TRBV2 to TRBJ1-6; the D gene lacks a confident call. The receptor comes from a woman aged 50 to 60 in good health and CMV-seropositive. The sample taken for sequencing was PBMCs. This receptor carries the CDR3 CASRLGINSPLHF. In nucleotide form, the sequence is TGTGCCAGCAGGCTCGGGATTAATTCACCCCTCCACTTT.